The present T cell receptor beta chain was sequenced within a study of cytomegalovirus exposure and HLA in healthy donors. Study-level information: Roughly 179 million T cells yielded 117 million unique TCR beta sequences, as an earlier analysis found. Notes on the study in general: One variant, a missense change in DCLRE1C, was linked in a later analysis to TCR beta V- and J-gene trimming.

PCR employed 60 Vbeta and 13 Jbeta primers. Using immunoSEQ multiplex PCR, the repertoire was profiled, and TCRdb retains in-frame clones only, with some absent. The sample shows around 130,000 clones, around 72% of them seen only once. In the case of this clone: Its antigen is as yet unknown.

The germline V gene encodes CDR1 SGHVS and CDR2 FNYEAQ. The junction had 12 bases not matched to a gene; V was cut back by 6 bases and J by 5 bases. The CDR3 covers 16 residues. J is TRBJ2-1 and V is TRBV7-6; 8 bases align to TRBD2. Sequenced: PBMCs. The receptor's source is a human donor in good health. This chain's CDR3 is CASRPRGLAGHNEQFF. The CDR3, as DNA: TGTGCCAGCAGGCCCCGAGGGCTAGCGGGCCACAATGAGCAGTTCTTC.